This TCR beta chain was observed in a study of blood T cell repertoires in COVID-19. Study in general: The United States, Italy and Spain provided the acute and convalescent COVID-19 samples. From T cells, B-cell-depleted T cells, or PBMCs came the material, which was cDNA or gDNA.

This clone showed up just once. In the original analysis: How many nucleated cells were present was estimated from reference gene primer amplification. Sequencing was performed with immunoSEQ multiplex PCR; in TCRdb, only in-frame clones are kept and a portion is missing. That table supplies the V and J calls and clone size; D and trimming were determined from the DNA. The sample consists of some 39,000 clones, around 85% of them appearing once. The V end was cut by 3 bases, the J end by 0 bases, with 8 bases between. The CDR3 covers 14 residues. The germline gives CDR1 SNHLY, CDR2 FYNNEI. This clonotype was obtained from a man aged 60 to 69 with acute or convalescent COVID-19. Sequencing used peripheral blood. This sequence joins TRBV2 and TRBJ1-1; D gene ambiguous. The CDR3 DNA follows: TGTGCCAGCAGTGATTCCAGAATGAACACTGAAGCTTTCTTT. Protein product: CASSDSRMNTEAFF.